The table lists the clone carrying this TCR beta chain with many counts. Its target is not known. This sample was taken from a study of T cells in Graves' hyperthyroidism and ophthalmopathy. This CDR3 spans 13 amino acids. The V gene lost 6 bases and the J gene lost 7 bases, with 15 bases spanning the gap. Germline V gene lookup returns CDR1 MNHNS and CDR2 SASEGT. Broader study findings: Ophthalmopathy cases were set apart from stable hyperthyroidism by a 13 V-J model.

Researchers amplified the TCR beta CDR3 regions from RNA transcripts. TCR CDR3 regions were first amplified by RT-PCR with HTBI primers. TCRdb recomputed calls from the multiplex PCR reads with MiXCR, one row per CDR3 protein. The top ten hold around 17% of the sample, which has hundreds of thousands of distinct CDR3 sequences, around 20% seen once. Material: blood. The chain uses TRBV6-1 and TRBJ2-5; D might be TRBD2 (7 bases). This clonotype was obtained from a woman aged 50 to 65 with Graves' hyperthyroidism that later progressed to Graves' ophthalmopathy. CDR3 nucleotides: TGTGCCAGCAGCACAGGGAGGGTTGGGACCCAGTACTTC. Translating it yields CASSTGRVGTQYF.